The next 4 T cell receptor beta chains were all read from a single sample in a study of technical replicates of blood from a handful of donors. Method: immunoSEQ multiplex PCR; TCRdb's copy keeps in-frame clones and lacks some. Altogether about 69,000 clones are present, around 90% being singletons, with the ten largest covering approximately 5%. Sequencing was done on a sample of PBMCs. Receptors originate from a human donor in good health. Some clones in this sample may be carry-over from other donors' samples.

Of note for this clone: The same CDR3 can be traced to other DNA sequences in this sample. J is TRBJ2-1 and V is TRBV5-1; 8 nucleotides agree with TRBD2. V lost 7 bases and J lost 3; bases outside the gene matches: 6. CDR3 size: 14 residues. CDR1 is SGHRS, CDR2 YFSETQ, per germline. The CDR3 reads CASSASGGYNEQFF. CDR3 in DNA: TGCGCCAGCTCCGCCAGCGGGGGCTACAATGAGCAGTTCTTC.

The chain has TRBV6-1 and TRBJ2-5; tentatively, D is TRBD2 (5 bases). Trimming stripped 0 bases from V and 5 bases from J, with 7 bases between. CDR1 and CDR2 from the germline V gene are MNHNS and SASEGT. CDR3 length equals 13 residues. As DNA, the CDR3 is TGTGCCAGCAGTGAAGCGGGAGCCGAGACCCAGTACTTC. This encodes CASSEAGAETQYF.

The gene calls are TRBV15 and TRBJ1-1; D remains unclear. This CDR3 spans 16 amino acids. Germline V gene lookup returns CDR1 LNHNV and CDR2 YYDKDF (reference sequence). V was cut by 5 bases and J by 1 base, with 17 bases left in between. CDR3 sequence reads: CATSGRASTWNTEAFF. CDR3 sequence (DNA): TGTGCCACCAGCGGGCGGGCTTCCACTTGGAACACTGAAGCTTTCTTT.

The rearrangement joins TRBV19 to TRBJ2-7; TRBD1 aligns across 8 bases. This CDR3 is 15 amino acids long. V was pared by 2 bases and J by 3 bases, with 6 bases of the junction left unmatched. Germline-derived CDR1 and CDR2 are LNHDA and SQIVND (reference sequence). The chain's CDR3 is CASSIIGGQDYEQYF. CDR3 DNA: TGTGCCAGTAGTATAATTGGGGGACAGGACTACGAGCAGTACTTC.